In this sample, the clone carrying this T cell receptor beta chain turned up a few times. These data originate in a study of blood T cell repertoires in COVID-19. CDR3 size: 14 residues. The germline V gene has CDR1 SNHLY and CDR2 FYNNEI. J was trimmed by 3 bases and V by 6 bases; bases with no gene match: 5. Sequencing was performed with immunoSEQ multiplex PCR; in TCRdb, only in-frame clones are kept and a portion is missing. The table has approximately 210,000 clones, 65% to 85% seen once. The origin of this receptor is a man between 45 and 60 years old with active or convalescent COVID-19. Material for sequencing was peripheral blood. V is TRBV2 and J is TRBJ1-1; 9 bases fit TRBD1. For the CDR3, the DNA is TGTGCCAGCAGACTCGGACAGGGGTACACTGAAGCTTTCTTT. Encoded protein: CASRLGQGYTEAFF.